This entry features one TCR beta chain sequence. Its target is not known. This entry belongs to a study of a mutant IDH1 vaccine in newly diagnosed glioma. Whole-study context: Vaccines were first given 4-6 weeks after radiotherapy alone, or with temozolomide cycles. Earlier therapy was either radiotherapy, temozolomide, or both, and most got both.

Germline V gene sequence: CDR1 MNHEY, CDR2 SVGAGI. This CDR3 spans 14 amino acids. The junction had 4 bases not matched to a gene; V was cut back by 1 base and J by 6 bases. Regarding time point: week 47, end of study. In the vaccine, a single dose held 300 ug of the mutant IDH1 20-mer peptide, along with topical imiquimod. TCRdb's table, derived via immunoSEQ multiplex PCR, lists solely in-frame clones and lacks some. The sample lists around 26,000 clones; 82% were seen once. The chain couples TRBV6-5 to TRBJ1-2, with TRBD1 identical over 8 bases. The input for sequencing was PBMCs, taken from a glioma patient whose treatment included an IDH1 peptide vaccine. The receptor comes from a man aged 35-49 years with glioma. Some clones in this sample may be carry-over from other donors' samples. The CDR3 DNA follows: TGTGCCAGCAGTTACTTCAGGGGGCGAGATGGCTACACCTTC. This codes for CASSYFRGRDGYTF.